Below, one T cell receptor (beta chain) is given with its context. Its antigen remains unknown. Germline V gives CDR1 SEHNR, CDR2 FQNEAQ (reference sequence). The CDR3 sequence is 14 residues long. Trimming took off 7 bases at V and 4 bases at J, with 13 bases between the two ends. Sequencing targeted expressed TCRB transcripts, as all isolated RNA had been reverse transcribed. Here immunoSEQ multiplex PCR was the method, and the copy in TCRdb shows in-frame clones only, minus some. The table records under 400,000 clones, around 12% of them present only once. These data are taken from a study of beta chain features in type 1 diabetes. Study-wide results and limits: It was not settled here whether HLA type affects TCRB rearrangement.

The chain uses TRBV7-9 and TRBJ1-4; D is unresolved. This clonotype was obtained from a man between 18 and 29 years old in good health. Specimen: naive CD4+ T cells from blood. The CDR3 loop reads CASTTLEGNEKLFF. The CDR3 DNA reads as TGTGCCAGCACCACTTTAGAGGGTAATGAAAAACTGTTTTTT.